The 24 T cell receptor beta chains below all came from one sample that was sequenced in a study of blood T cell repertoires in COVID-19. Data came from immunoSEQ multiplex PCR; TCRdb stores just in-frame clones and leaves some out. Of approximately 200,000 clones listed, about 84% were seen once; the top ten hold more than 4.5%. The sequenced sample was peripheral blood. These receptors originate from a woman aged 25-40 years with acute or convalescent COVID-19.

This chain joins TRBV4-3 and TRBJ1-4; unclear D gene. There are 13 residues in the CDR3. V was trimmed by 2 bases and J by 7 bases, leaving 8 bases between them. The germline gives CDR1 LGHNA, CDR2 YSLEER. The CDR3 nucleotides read TGCGCCAGCAGCCAAACCACGGGTGAAAAACTGTTTTTT. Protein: CASSQTTGEKLFF.

The CDR3 sequence: CASTSEQYF. The CDR3 coding sequence is TGTGCCAGCACCTCTGAGCAGTACTTC. The chain has TRBV27 and TRBJ2-7; no firm D call. V was clipped by 7 bases and J by 7 bases, with 5 bases between them. This CDR3 region has 9 residues. CDR1 and CDR2 (germline): MNHEY, SMNVEV (reference sequence).

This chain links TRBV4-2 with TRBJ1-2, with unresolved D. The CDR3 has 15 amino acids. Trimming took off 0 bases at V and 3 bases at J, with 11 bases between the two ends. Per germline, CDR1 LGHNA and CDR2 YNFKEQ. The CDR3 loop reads CASSQDMNTDYGYTF. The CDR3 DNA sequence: TGTGCCAGCAGCCAAGATATGAATACAGACTATGGCTACACCTTC.

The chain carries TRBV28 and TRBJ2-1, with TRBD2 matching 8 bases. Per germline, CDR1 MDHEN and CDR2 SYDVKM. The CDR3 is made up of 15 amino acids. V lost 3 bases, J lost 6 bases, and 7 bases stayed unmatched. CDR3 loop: CASSFRRGALNEQFF. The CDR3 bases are TGTGCCAGCAGTTTTCGGCGGGGGGCCCTCAATGAGCAGTTCTTC. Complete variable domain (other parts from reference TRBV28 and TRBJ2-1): DVKVTQSSRYLVKRTGEKVFLECVQDMDHENMFWYRQDPGLGLRLIYFSYDVKMKEKGDIPEGYSVSREKKERFSLILESASTNQTSMYLCASSFRRGALNEQFFGPGTRLTVL.

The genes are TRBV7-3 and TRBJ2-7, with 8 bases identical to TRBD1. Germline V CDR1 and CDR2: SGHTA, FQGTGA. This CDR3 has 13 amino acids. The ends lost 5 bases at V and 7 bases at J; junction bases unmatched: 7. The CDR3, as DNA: TGTGCCAGCAGCCCCGGACAGGGACAAGAGCAGTACTTC. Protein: CASSPGQGQEQYF.

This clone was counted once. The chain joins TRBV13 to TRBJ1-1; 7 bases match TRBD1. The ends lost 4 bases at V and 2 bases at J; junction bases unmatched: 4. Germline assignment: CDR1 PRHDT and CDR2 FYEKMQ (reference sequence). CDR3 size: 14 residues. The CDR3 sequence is CASSSGQTNTEAFF. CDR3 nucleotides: TGTGCCAGCAGCTCGGGACAGACCAACACTGAAGCTTTCTTT.

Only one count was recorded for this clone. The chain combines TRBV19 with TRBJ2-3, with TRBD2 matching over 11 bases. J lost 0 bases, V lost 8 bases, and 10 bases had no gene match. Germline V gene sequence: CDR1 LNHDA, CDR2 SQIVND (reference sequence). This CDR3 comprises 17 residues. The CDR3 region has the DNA TGTGCCAGTTCCCGACTGAGACTAGCGGGGAGCACAGATACGCAGTATTTT. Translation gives CASSRLRLAGSTDTQYF.

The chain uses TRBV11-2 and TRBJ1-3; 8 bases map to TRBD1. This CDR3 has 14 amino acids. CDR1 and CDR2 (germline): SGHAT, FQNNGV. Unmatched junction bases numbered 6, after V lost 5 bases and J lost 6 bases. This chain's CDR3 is CASSPTGGENTIYF. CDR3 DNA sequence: TGTGCCAGCAGCCCCACAGGGGGGGAAAACACCATATATTTT.

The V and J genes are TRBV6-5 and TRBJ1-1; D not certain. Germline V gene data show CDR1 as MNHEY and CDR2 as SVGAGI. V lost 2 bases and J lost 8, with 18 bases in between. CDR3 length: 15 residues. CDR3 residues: CASSYLPTRGREAFF. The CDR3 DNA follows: TGTGCCAGCAGTTACCTCCCGACGAGAGGTCGCGAAGCTTTCTTT.

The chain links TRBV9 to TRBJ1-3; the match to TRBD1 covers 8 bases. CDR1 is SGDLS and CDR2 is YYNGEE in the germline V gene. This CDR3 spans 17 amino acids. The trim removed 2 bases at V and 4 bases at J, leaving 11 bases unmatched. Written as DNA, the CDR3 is TGTGCCAGCAGCGTGCAGGGACAGGCTGTATCCGGAAACACCATATATTTT. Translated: CASSVQGQAVSGNTIYF.

The CDR3 spells CASRPTPGTSGGAHYNEQFF. As DNA, the CDR3 is TGTGCCAGCCGACCCACCCCGGGGACTAGCGGGGGGGCCCATTACAATGAGCAGTTCTTC. The rearrangement joins TRBV19 to TRBJ2-1; 16 bases match TRBD2. The germline V gene has CDR1 LNHDA and CDR2 SQIVND (reference sequence). The length of the CDR3 is 20 residues. The J segment lost 4 bases and the V segment lost 9 bases, leaving 18 bases of the junction unmatched.

Written as DNA, the CDR3 is TGCGCCAGCAGCTTGGCTATGGGACTTAGATCATATGGCTACACCTTC. This encodes CASSLAMGLRSYGYTF. V gene TRBV5-1 combines with J gene TRBJ1-2; tentative D call: TRBD1 (5 bases). The CDR3 sequence is 16 residues long. Between the trimmed V and J ends, which lost 0 bases and 5 bases, there was a span of 17 bases. CDR1 is SGHRS and CDR2 is YFSETQ in the germline V gene.

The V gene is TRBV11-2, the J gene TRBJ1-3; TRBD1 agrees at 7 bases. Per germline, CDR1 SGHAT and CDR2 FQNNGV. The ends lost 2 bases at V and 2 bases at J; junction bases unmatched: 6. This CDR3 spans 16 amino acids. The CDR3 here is CASSLSGTEAGNTIYF. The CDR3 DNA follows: TGTGCCAGCAGCTTATCCGGGACAGAAGCTGGAAACACCATATATTTT.

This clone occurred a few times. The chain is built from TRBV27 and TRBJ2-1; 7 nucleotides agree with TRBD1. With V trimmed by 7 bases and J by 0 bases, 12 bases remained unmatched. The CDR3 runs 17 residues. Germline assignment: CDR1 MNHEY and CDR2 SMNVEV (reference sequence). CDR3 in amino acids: CASTTRTQGVSYNEQFF. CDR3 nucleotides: TGTGCCAGCACCACCCGGACGCAGGGGGTCTCCTACAATGAGCAGTTCTTC.

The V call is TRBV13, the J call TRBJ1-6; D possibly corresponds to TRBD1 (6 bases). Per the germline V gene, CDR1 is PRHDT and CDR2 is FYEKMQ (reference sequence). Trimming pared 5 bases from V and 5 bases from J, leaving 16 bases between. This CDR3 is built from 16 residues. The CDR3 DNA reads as TGTGCCAGCAGCCCCAGCGGGACAACCGATAATTCACCCCTCCACTTT. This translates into CASSPSGTTDNSPLHF.

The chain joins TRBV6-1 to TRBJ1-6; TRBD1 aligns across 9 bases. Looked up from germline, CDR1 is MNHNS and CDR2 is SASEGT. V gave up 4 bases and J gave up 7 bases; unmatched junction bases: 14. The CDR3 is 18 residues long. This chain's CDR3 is CASSARGQGRFGNSPLHF. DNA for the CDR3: TGTGCCAGCAGTGCACGGGGACAGGGACGTTTTGGGAATTCACCCCTCCACTTT.

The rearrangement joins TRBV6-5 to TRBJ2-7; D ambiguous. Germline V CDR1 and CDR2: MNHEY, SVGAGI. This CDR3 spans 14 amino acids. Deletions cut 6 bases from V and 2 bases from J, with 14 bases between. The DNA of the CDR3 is TGTGCCAGCAGCGCCCAAGCCCCCCCCTACGAGCAGTACTTC. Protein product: CASSAQAPPYEQYF.

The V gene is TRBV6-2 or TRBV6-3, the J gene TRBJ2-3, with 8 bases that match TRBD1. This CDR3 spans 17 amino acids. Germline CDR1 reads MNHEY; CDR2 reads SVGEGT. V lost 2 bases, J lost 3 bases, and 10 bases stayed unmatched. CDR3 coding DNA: TGTGCCAGCAGTTACGGGGGCCAGGGGGCTGGTACAGATACGCAGTATTTT. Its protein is CASSYGGQGAGTDTQYF.

This chain's CDR3 is CASSEARDSPYEQYF. The CDR3 nucleotides read TGTGCCAGCAGTGAAGCGCGAGACAGTCCCTACGAGCAGTACTTC. The chain joins TRBV6-1 to TRBJ2-7, with a weak D call TRBD1 (5 bases). The V and J ends lost 0 bases and 2 bases respectively, with 11 bases between them. The CDR3 is 15 residues long. Germline values: CDR1 MNHNS, CDR2 SASEGT.

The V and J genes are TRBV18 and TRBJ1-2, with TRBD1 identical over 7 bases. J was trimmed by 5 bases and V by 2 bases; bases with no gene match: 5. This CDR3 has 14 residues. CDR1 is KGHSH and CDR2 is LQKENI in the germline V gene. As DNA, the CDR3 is TGTGCCAGCTCACCAGGTACAGGGGTGTATGGCTACACCTTC. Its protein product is CASSPGTGVYGYTF.

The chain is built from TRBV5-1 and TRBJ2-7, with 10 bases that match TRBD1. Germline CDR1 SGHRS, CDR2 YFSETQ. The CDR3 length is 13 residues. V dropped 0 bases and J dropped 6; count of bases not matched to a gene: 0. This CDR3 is CASSLGDRGEQYF. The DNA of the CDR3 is TGCGCCAGCAGCTTGGGGGACAGGGGCGAGCAGTACTTC.

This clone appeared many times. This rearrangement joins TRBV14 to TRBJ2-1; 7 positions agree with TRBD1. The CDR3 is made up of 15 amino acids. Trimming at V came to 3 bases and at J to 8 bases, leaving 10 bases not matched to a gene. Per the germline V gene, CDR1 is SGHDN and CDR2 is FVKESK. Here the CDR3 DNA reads TGTGCCAGCAGCCATGGAACCTACAGGGGCTATGAGCAGTTCTTC. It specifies CASSHGTYRGYEQFF. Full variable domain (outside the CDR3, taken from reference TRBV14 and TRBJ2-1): EAGVTQFPSHSVIEKGQTVTLRCDPISGHDNLYWYRRVMGKEIKFLLHFVKESKQDESGMPNNRFLAERTGGTYSTLKVQPAELEDSGVYFCASSHGTYRGYEQFFGPGTRLTVL.

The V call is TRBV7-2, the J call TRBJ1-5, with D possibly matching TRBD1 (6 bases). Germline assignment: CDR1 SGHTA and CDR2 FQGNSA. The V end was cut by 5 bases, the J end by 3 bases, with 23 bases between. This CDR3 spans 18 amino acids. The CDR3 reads CASSAGDTVFIPNQPQHF. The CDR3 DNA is TGTGCCAGCAGCGCGGGGGACACTGTCTTTATACCCAATCAGCCCCAGCATTTT.

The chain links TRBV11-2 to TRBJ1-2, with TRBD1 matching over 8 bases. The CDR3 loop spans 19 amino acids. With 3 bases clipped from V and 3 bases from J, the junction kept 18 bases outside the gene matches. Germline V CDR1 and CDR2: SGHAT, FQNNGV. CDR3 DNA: TGTGCCAGCAGCTTCTTGGTGGAAAGACAGGGGCGCTGGGACTATGGCTACACCTTC. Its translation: CASSFLVERQGRWDYGYTF.